This T cell receptor beta chain was sequenced for a study of T-cell reconstitution after alpha-beta-depleted transplantation in children. Unique molecular identifiers were used in preparing the TCRbeta library. MiXCR, run by TCRdb on the PCR reads, gives a single entry per CDR3 protein. The table records roughly 300,000 distinct CDR3 sequences, 9% to 12% of them present only once. After removal of 4 bases from V and 8 bases from J, the junction contained 7 bases not matched to a gene. Germline V CDR1 and CDR2: SEHNR, FQNEAQ (reference sequence). This CDR3 comprises 16 residues. This sequence joins TRBV7-9 and TRBJ2-1; TRBD2 agrees at 14 bases. The sequences come from PBMCs from the stem cell graft donor, collected from the stem cell graft. The receptor was derived from a human donor who donated a stem cell graft to a child with acute lymphoblastic leukemia. The chain's CDR3 is CASSYRTSGRLDEQFF. DNA for the CDR3: TGTGCCAGCAGCTACCGGACTAGCGGGAGGTTAGATGAGCAGTTCTTC.